The 24 T cell receptor beta chains presented below share a single source sample, sequenced in a study of identical twins. TCRdb used MiXCR to reprocess the 5' RACE reads, holding one entry per CDR3 protein. The table has about 890,000 distinct CDR3 sequences, about 12% seen once. A further study also used this sample, focusing on yellow fever vaccine responses in identical twins.

Sequencing used PBMCs. These receptors were obtained from a woman younger than 35 in good health.

The rearrangement links TRBV5-5 to TRBJ2-2; D tentatively fits TRBD1 or TRBD2 (6 bases each). Trimming removed 4 bases at V and 0 bases at J, with 13 bases between. Germline CDR1 is SGHKS and CDR2 is YYEKEE (reference sequence). CDR3 length equals 16 residues. CDR3 bases: TGTGCCAGCAGCATCCGGGGGCCCTCGAACACCGGGGAGCTGTTTTTT. This codes for CASSIRGPSNTGELFF.

V is TRBV6-1 and J is TRBJ2-3; 7 bases line up with TRBD1. Germline V gives CDR1 MNHNS, CDR2 SASEGT. V dropped 6 bases and J dropped 0; count of bases not matched to a gene: 3. The CDR3 extends over 14 amino acids. Here the CDR3 DNA reads TGTGCCAGCAGAAAGACAGGGAGCACAGATACGCAGTATTTT. It yields the protein CASRKTGSTDTQYF.

V gene TRBV9 combines with J gene TRBJ2-2; no clear D gene. V was trimmed by 0 bases and J by 3 bases, leaving 12 bases between them. This CDR3 region has 16 residues. Germline lookup yields CDR1 SGDLS and CDR2 YYNGEE. CDR3 in amino acids: CASSVAFASDTGELFF. The CDR3, as DNA: TGTGCCAGCAGCGTAGCTTTCGCGTCGGACACCGGGGAGCTGTTTTTT.

This clonotype was seen more than once but under ten times. The genes are TRBV27 and TRBJ2-7; 9 bases line up with TRBD1. The CDR3 spans 15 residues. Germline V lookup: CDR1 MNHEY, CDR2 SMNVEV (reference sequence). V shed 6 bases and J 2 bases; nucleotides not matched to a gene: 8. CDR3 region: CASSLRQGGTYEQYF. CDR3 in DNA: TGTGCCAGCAGCCTTCGACAGGGGGGGACCTACGAGCAGTACTTC.

This clonotype was seen ten or more times. The J gene is TRBJ2-7, the V gene TRBV14; D is ambiguous. This CDR3 is built from 14 residues. The germline V and J ends were trimmed by 3 bases and 2 bases, with 11 bases remaining between them. CDR1 and CDR2 from the germline V gene are SGHDN and FVKESK. CDR3 sequence: CASSQFGTTYEQYF. CDR3 nucleotides: TGTGCCAGCAGCCAGTTCGGCACAACCTACGAGCAGTACTTC.

The rearrangement uses TRBV12-3 or TRBV12-4 and TRBJ2-2, with no clear D. This CDR3 has 12 residues. Trimming removed 7 bases at V and 3 bases at J, with 6 bases between. CDR3 DNA: TGTGCCAGCATTCGGGACACCGGGGAGCTGTTTTTT. It is translated as CASIRDTGELFF.

This clonotype was seen only a few times. The chain recombines TRBV7-2 with TRBJ2-3; D gene uncertain. V lost 5 bases and J 10 bases, leaving 16 bases between the germline ends. The CDR3 has 13 amino acids. Per germline, CDR1 SGHTA and CDR2 FQGNSA. DNA for the CDR3: TGTGCCAGCAGCCTAGGGATTACTACTGCGCAGTATTTT. It specifies CASSLGITTAQYF.

The chain employs TRBV12-3 or TRBV12-4 and TRBJ1-1; 11 bases are a match to TRBD1. This CDR3 is 18 amino acids long. V dropped 7 bases and J dropped 4; count of bases not matched to a gene: 17. CDR3 sequence: CASIPLAQTGQGGTEAFF. CDR3 nucleotides: TGTGCCAGCATCCCACTTGCCCAAACGGGACAGGGGGGCACTGAAGCTTTCTTT.

The J gene is TRBJ2-4, the V gene TRBV2, with D perhaps TRBD1 or TRBD2 (6 bases each). Germline V gene lookup returns CDR1 SNHLY and CDR2 FYNNEI. CDR3 length: 16 amino acids. The germline V and J ends were trimmed by 2 bases and 0 bases, with 11 bases remaining between them. The CDR3 DNA follows: TGTGCCAGCAGTGAATGGGGGGCTGGAGCCAAAAACATTCAGTACTTC. It is translated as CASSEWGAGAKNIQYF.

The CDR3 reads CASSFENRASGIHEQFF. Here the CDR3 DNA reads TGTGCCAGCAGCTTCGAGAACCGGGCTAGCGGGATTCATGAGCAGTTCTTC. The chain has TRBV7-6 and TRBJ2-1; 9 bases agree with TRBD2. With 3 bases clipped from V and 8 bases from J, the junction kept 14 bases outside the gene matches. CDR3 size: 17 residues. CDR1 is SGHVS and CDR2 is FNYEAQ in the germline V gene.

The chain carries TRBV15 and TRBJ1-2; weak D call: TRBD1 (6 bases). Per germline, CDR1 LNHNV and CDR2 YYDKDF (reference sequence). The CDR3 has 12 residues. V shed 5 bases and J shed 6 bases, with 10 bases lying between them. The CDR3 reads CATSATGHGYTF. CDR3 bases: TGTGCCACCAGCGCCACAGGGCATGGCTACACCTTC. Variable domain in full (rest from reference TRBV15 and TRBJ1-2): DAMVIQNPRYQVTQFGKPVTLSCSQTLNHNVMYWYQQKSSQAPKLLFHYYDKDFNNEADTPDNFQSRRPNTSFCFLDIRSPGLGDTAMYLCATSATGHGYTFGSGTRLTVV.

This clonotype has a single count. The chain is built from TRBV3-1 and TRBJ2-7, with 11 positions matching TRBD2. CDR3 length: 18 residues. V dropped 4 bases and J dropped 1; count of bases not matched to a gene: 12. Germline V lookup: CDR1 LGHDT, CDR2 YNNKEL (reference sequence). CDR3 bases: TGTGCCAGCAGCCCGCGGTTAGTAGCGGGAGGGAAATCCTACGAGCAGTACTTC. Translated, it gives CASSPRLVAGGKSYEQYF.

A few counts support this clonotype. This chain uses TRBV12-3 or TRBV12-4 with TRBJ2-7; D is possibly TRBD2 (5 bases). V dropped 2 bases and J dropped 7 bases, with 15 bases sitting between them. The length of the CDR3 is 14 residues. The CDR3 here is CASSLRGTEKEQYF. The CDR3 bases are TGTGCCAGCAGTTTACGGGGTACAGAAAAAGAGCAGTACTTC.

The CDR3 DNA reads as TGTGCCAGCATTGTCAGGGGGAGCACTGAAGCTTTCTTT. Its protein is CASIVRGSTEAFF. The chain joins TRBV2 to TRBJ1-1; 7 nucleotides line up with TRBD1. Trimming removed 7 bases from V and 4 bases from J; junction bases left unmatched: 6. CDR1 and CDR2 from the germline V gene are SNHLY and FYNNEI. The CDR3 is 13 residues long.

This clonotype showed up just a few times. V gene TRBV7-2 combines with J gene TRBJ2-1; D not certain. Germline V CDR1 and CDR2: SGHTA, FQGNSA. V lost 3 bases, J lost 0 bases, and 9 bases lay in between. The CDR3 loop spans 15 amino acids. CDR3 in amino acids: CASSFVISSYNEQFF. CDR3 DNA: TGTGCCAGCAGCTTCGTCATCAGCTCCTACAATGAGCAGTTCTTC. Supplemented by reference TRBV7-2 and TRBJ2-1, the full variable domain reads GAGVSQSPSNKVTEKGKDVELRCDPISGHTALYWYRQSLGQGLEFLIYFQGNSAPDKSGLPSDRFSAERTGGSVSTLTIQRTQQEDSAVYLCASSFVISSYNEQFFGPGTRLTVL.

The genes are TRBV28 and TRBJ2-7; 7 bases match TRBD1. The CDR3 runs 14 residues. Germline V gene lookup returns CDR1 MDHEN and CDR2 SYDVKM. The ends lost 6 bases at V and 1 base at J; junction bases unmatched: 6. CDR3 sequence: CASRPSTGSYEQYF. CDR3 sequence (DNA): TGTGCCAGCAGGCCCTCGACAGGGTCCTACGAGCAGTACTTC.

This clonotype was counted only a few times. The V call is TRBV12-3 or TRBV12-4, the J call TRBJ1-1; perhaps TRBD1 as D (6 bases). Trimming pared 5 bases from V and 4 bases from J, leaving 14 bases between. The CDR3 has 14 amino acids. CDR3 residues: CASSPWVGGTEAFF. The CDR3 DNA reads TGTGCCAGCAGTCCTTGGGTAGGGGGCACTGAAGCTTTCTTT.

The chain has TRBV5-6 and TRBJ2-7; D is perhaps TRBD1 (6 bases). CDR3 length: 13 amino acids. The germline gives CDR1 SGHDT, CDR2 YYEEEE. V was cut by 2 bases and J by 6 bases, with 12 bases left in between. Here the CDR3 DNA reads TGTGCCAGCAGCTTCGGGACACCGTCCGAGCAGTACGTC. Its translation: CASSFGTPSEQYV.

The chain couples TRBV14 to TRBJ2-1, with D maybe TRBD1 (5 bases). The germline CDR1 and CDR2 sequences are SGHDN and FVKESK. Deletions cut 4 bases from V and 13 bases from J, with 11 bases between. The length of the CDR3 is 11 residues. CDR3 amino acids: CASSRGQHQFF. In nucleotides, the CDR3 is TGTGCCAGCAGCCGAGGACAACATCAGTTCTTC.

Many counts were recorded for this clonotype. This chain links TRBV7-3 with TRBJ2-2; D might be TRBD2 (5 bases). V lost 5 bases and J lost 5, with 12 bases in between. This CDR3 region has 14 residues. The germline gives CDR1 SGHTA, CDR2 FQGTGA. CDR3 in DNA: TGTGCCAGCAGCAAACCGGGGTCTACCGGGGAGCTGTTTTTT. It encodes CASSKPGSTGELFF.

The genes are TRBV6-1 and TRBJ1-5, with D maybe TRBD1 (6 bases). Germline lookup yields CDR1 MNHNS and CDR2 SASEGT. V was cut by 4 bases and J by 2 bases, with 12 bases left in between. This CDR3 comprises 15 residues. CDR3: CASSVSRGGNQPQHF. The CDR3 nucleotides are TGTGCCAGCAGTGTGTCCAGGGGTGGCAATCAGCCCCAGCATTTT.

This clonotype appeared a few times. The CDR3 sequence: CASRAMSSTDTQYF. The CDR3, as DNA: TGTGCCAGCAGGGCAATGAGTAGCACAGATACGCAGTATTTT. V and J are TRBV7-2 and TRBJ2-3; D uncertain. The CDR3 has 14 residues. Trimming removed 6 bases from V and 0 bases from J, with 10 bases in between. Germline lookup yields CDR1 SGHTA and CDR2 FQGNSA. Filled out from reference TRBV7-2 and TRBJ2-3, the complete variable domain reads GAGVSQSPSNKVTEKGKDVELRCDPISGHTALYWYRQSLGQGLEFLIYFQGNSAPDKSGLPSDRFSAERTGGSVSTLTIQRTQQEDSAVYLCASRAMSSTDTQYFGPGTRLTVL.

This clonotype was seen many times. The chain combines TRBV9 with TRBJ2-2, with unresolved D. Trimming shortened V by 3 bases and J by 5 bases, and 5 bases separated the two germline ends. CDR3 length equals 12 residues. Germline assignment: CDR1 SGDLS and CDR2 YYNGEE. The DNA for the CDR3 is TGTGCCAGCAGCGCACATACCGGGGAGCTGTTTTTT. Translation gives CASSAHTGELFF.

The V and J genes are TRBV20-1 and TRBJ2-3; TRBD1 matches at 11 bases. This CDR3 has 15 amino acids. Germline V gives CDR1 DFQATT, CDR2 SNEGSKA (reference sequence). V was pared by 2 bases and J by 2 bases, with 3 bases of the junction left unmatched. Here the CDR3 DNA reads TGCAGTGCTAGACGGGACAGGGGGACCACAGATACGCAGTATTTT. Translated, it gives CSARRDRGTTDTQYF.